Shown below are 19 T cell receptor beta chains from a single sample sequenced in a study of shared clonotypes between healthy human individuals. TCRdb's table, derived via immunoSEQ multiplex PCR, lists solely in-frame clones and lacks some. The sample includes 950,000 to 1,100,000 clones, about 70% of them seen just once. Sequencing was done on a sample of memory CD4+ T cells sorted from blood. Subset in this sample: CD45RA-negative fraction. All receptors come from a man aged 18 to 35 in good health.

This clone was observed a handful of times. The sample contains more than one DNA sequence encoding this CDR3. The rearrangement uses TRBV5-1 and TRBJ2-1; tentative D call: TRBD1 (5 bases). V shed 0 bases and J shed 1 base, with 5 bases lying between them. The CDR3 sequence is 14 residues long. Germline V CDR1 and CDR2: SGHRS, YFSETQ. CDR3 loop: CASSLEGSYNEQFF. The CDR3 nucleotides are TGCGCCAGCAGCTTGGAGGGGTCCTACAATGAGCAGTTCTTC. The complete variable domain, with remaining parts taken from reference TRBV5-1 and TRBJ2-1, reads KAGVTQTPRYLIKTRGQQVTLSCSPISGHRSVSWYQQTPGQGLQFLFEYFSETQRNKGNFPGRFSGRQFSNSRSEMNVSTLELGDSALYLCASSLEGSYNEQFFGPGTRLTVL.

V usage is TRBV4-1 and J usage is TRBJ2-3; D is perhaps TRBD1 or TRBD2 (6 bases each). The CDR3 is 16 amino acids. The V gene's germline CDR1 is MGHRA and CDR2 YSYEKL. Trimming pared 1 base from V and 1 base from J, leaving 12 bases between. CDR3 protein: CASSQGVGGRTDTQYF. CDR3 bases: TGCGCCAGCAGCCAAGGGGTCGGGGGCCGCACAGATACGCAGTATTTT.

V usage is TRBV18 and J usage is TRBJ1-2, with 7 bases lining up with TRBD1. The CDR3 sequence is 15 residues long. Germline CDR1 and CDR2: KGHSH and LQKENI. J gave up 4 bases and V 3 bases, and 8 bases lay outside the gene matches. CDR3 amino acids: CASSPPGQVSYGYTF. As DNA, the CDR3 is TGTGCCAGCTCACCTCCTGGACAGGTTAGCTATGGCTACACCTTC.

The gene calls are TRBV10-3 and TRBJ1-1; D not certain. This CDR3 contains 12 residues. The germline gives CDR1 ENHRY, CDR2 SYGVKD. Trimming took 2 bases from V and 5 from J, leaving 6 bases between them. The CDR3 loop reads CAISEAETEAFF. The CDR3 DNA follows: TGTGCCATCAGTGAGGCGGAGACTGAAGCTTTCTTT.

To note about this clone: Other DNA sequences in the sample encode the same CDR3. J is TRBJ2-2 and V is TRBV5-1; weak D call: TRBD1 (5 bases). The CDR3 extends over 13 amino acids. Germline V gene sequence: CDR1 SGHRS, CDR2 YFSETQ. Trimming cost V 4 bases and J 5 bases, with 9 bases left between them. The CDR3 DNA is TGCGCCAGCAGCCGTGGACAAACCGGGGAGCTGTTTTTT. It translates to CASSRGQTGELFF.

The chain has TRBV6-5 and TRBJ2-7, with a weak D call TRBD2 (6 bases). Looked up from germline, CDR1 is MNHEY and CDR2 is SVGAGI. This CDR3 region has 13 residues. V was cut by 6 bases and J by 4 bases, with 13 bases left in between. CDR3 DNA sequence: TGTGCCAGCAGCCCCCCGGGAGCTTACGAGCAGTACTTC. Translated: CASSPPGAYEQYF.

The V and J genes are TRBV18 and TRBJ2-7; TRBD2 agrees at 11 bases. Germline lookup yields CDR1 KGHSH and CDR2 LQKENI. V trimming: 0 bases; J trimming: 2 bases; junction bases outside the gene matches: 3. This CDR3 has 16 amino acids. The CDR3 sequence: CASSPPGTSGPYEQYF. CDR3 DNA sequence: TGTGCCAGCTCACCACCCGGGACTAGCGGACCCTACGAGCAGTACTTC.

This clone has only a few counts. This chain joins TRBV6-6 and TRBJ2-7; 7 bases fit TRBD1. V gave up 7 bases and J gave up 0 bases; unmatched junction bases: 6. CDR3 length: 14 amino acids. Germline V gene data show CDR1 as MNHNY and CDR2 as SVGAGI (reference sequence). The chain's CDR3 is CASNYRDSSYEQYF. CDR3 DNA sequence: TGTGCCAGCAACTACCGGGACAGCTCCTACGAGCAGTACTTC.

This clone has more than one count but fewer than ten. Different DNA sequences within this sample yield the same CDR3. The genes are TRBV5-1 and TRBJ2-7; 11 bases agree with TRBD2. After removal of 5 bases from V and 3 bases from J, the junction contained 7 bases not matched to a gene. This CDR3 has 15 residues. Germline CDR1 is SGHRS and CDR2 is YFSETQ. CDR3 region: CASRPGTSGNYEQYF. CDR3 nucleotides: TGCGCCAGCAGACCCGGGACTAGCGGAAACTACGAGCAGTACTTC.

The chain has TRBV4-3 and TRBJ2-3; 9 bases line up with TRBD2. The ends lost 0 bases at V and 5 bases at J; junction bases unmatched: 3. Germline V lookup: CDR1 LGHNA, CDR2 YSLEER. This CDR3 is built from 15 residues. The CDR3, as DNA: TGCGCCAGCAGCCAAGACGGGCGGGGGGGAGATACGCAGTATTTT. It yields the protein CASSQDGRGGDTQYF.

The chain combines TRBV21-1 with TRBJ2-5; TRBD2, the table's D call, lacks a check against the DNA. TRBV21-1 represents a pseudogene. The CDR3 is made up of 13 amino acids. The chain's CDR3 is CASFQREQETQYF. In nucleotides, the CDR3 is TGTGCCAGCTTTCAACGGGAGCAAGAGACCCAGTACTTC.

The sample holds a few counts of this clone. The sample holds other DNA sequences that translate to the same CDR3. This rearrangement joins TRBV5-1 to TRBJ2-3, with TRBD2 as a possible D gene (7 bases). V dropped 7 bases and J dropped 1 base, with 13 bases sitting between them. In germline, CDR1 is SGHRS, CDR2 YFSETQ. The CDR3 contains 14 residues. The CDR3 sequence is CASSGGPGTDTQYF. The CDR3 bases are TGCGCCAGCTCCGGGGGGCCCGGCACAGATACGCAGTATTTT.

The chain couples TRBV9 to TRBJ1-4; no clear D gene. The CDR3 totals 13 residues. V dropped 2 bases and J dropped 5 bases, with 7 bases sitting between them. Germline V CDR1 and CDR2: SGDLS, YYNGEE. The CDR3 region is CASSVGGNEKLFF. The CDR3 nucleotides are TGTGCCAGCAGCGTTGGAGGGAATGAAAAACTGTTTTTT.

The rearrangement links TRBV6-5 to TRBJ2-5; D call uncertain. The germline CDR1 and CDR2 sequences are MNHEY and SVGAGI. This CDR3 comprises 15 residues. Trimming took off 0 bases at V and 5 bases at J, with 13 bases between the two ends. In DNA form, the CDR3 reads TGTGCCAGCAGTTACTCGGCTACCCGTGGTGAGACCCAGTACTTC. The encoded protein is CASSYSATRGETQYF.

This clone came up a few times. In nucleotides, the CDR3 is TGTGCCACCTTTCGCACCGGGGAGCTGTTTTTT. The encoded protein is CATFRTGELFF. V usage is TRBV6-1 and J usage is TRBJ2-2; D unclear. This CDR3 comprises 11 residues. The germline gives CDR1 MNHNS, CDR2 SASEGT. V lost 10 bases, J lost 4 bases, and 7 bases lay in between.

The V call is TRBV5-8, the J call TRBJ2-7; TRBD2 is a possible D gene (6 bases). This CDR3 comprises 14 residues. Trimming removed 4 bases at V and 6 bases at J, with 17 bases between. The germline CDR1 and CDR2 sequences are SGHTS and YDEGEE. The chain's CDR3 is CASSPGTGSREQYF. For the CDR3, the DNA is TGTGCCAGCAGCCCAGGGACTGGGTCCCGCGAGCAGTACTTC.

This chain links TRBV19 with TRBJ2-2, with D possibly TRBD2 on 5 matching bases. The CDR3 has 14 amino acids. Trimming left V 7 bases short and J 3 bases short, with 12 bases between. Germline V CDR1 and CDR2: LNHDA, SQIVND (reference sequence). CDR3 amino acids: CASTLYGDTGELFF. The CDR3 nucleotides read TGTGCCAGTACCCTCTACGGGGACACCGGGGAGCTGTTTTTT.

The CDR3 loop is CASSLTGQATEAFF. CDR3 DNA sequence: TGTGCCAGCAGCTTAACCGGCCAGGCCACTGAAGCTTTCTTT. The chain links TRBV7-9 to TRBJ1-1; D is undetermined. The CDR3 runs to 14 residues. V was trimmed by 2 bases and J by 4 bases, leaving 11 bases between them. CDR1 is SEHNR and CDR2 is FQNEAQ in the germline V gene (reference sequence). Filled out from reference TRBV7-9 and TRBJ1-1, the complete variable domain reads DTGVSQNPRHKITKRGQNVTFRCDPISEHNRLYWYRQTLGQGPEFLTYFQNEAQLEKSRLLSDRFSAERPKGSFSTLEIQRTEQGDSAMYLCASSLTGQATEAFFGQGTRLTVV.

This clone was found once. V gene TRBV28 combines with J gene TRBJ2-5; D may be TRBD1 or TRBD2 (6 bases each). Trimming shortened V by 6 bases and J by 1 base, and 9 bases separated the two germline ends. Germline CDR1 reads MDHEN; CDR2 reads SYDVKM. The CDR3 is 13 residues long. The chain's CDR3 is CASREGGQETQYF. The CDR3 coding sequence is TGTGCCAGCAGGGAGGGGGGCCAAGAGACCCAGTACTTC. Drawing the rest from reference TRBV28 and TRBJ2-5, the complete variable domain is DVKVTQSSRYLVKRTGEKVFLECVQDMDHENMFWYRQDPGLGLRLIYFSYDVKMKEKGDIPEGYSVSREKKERFSLILESASTNQTSMYLCASREGGQETQYFGPGTRLLVL.